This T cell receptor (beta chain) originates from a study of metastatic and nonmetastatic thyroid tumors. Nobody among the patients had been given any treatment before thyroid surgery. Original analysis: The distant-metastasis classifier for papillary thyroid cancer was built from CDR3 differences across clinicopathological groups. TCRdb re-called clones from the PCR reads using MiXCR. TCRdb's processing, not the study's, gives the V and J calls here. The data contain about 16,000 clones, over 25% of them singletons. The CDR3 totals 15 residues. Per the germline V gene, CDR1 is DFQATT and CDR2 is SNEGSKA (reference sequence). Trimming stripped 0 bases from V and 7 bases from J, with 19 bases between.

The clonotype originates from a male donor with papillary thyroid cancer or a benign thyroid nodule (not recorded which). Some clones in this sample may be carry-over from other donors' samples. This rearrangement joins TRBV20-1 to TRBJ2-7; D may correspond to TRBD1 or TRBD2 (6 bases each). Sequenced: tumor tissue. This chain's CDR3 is CSARETGAGPAEQYF. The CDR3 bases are TGCAGTGCTAGAGAAACGGGGGCAGGCCCGGCGGAGCAGTACTTC.